Listed here are 3 T cell receptor beta chains from one sample, sequenced in a study of identical twins (dated by TCRdb to 2016 to 2017). Library construction relied on 5' RACE. This sample was sequenced with an Illumina HiSeq 2000. TCRdb reran the public reads through fastp at Q25 and MiXCR, keeping productive beta chains. Each CDR3 protein gets just one entry, which takes the most common genes and DNA from the rows behind it. The sample contains some 240,000 distinct CDR3 sequences, approximately 8.6% of them found a single time. The ten largest clones represent 3% to 3.5% of the sample. A further study also used this sample, focusing on yellow fever vaccine responses in identical twins.

Sequencing was performed on CD8+ T cells sorted from blood. These receptors were collected from a woman between 18 and 29 years old in good health.

In this sample, this clonotype turned up many times. The chain is built from TRBV10-3 and TRBJ2-5, with 12 positions matching TRBD2. Germline V CDR1 and CDR2: ENHRY, SYGVKD. J lost 2 bases, V lost 10 bases, and 8 bases had no gene match. This CDR3 is built from 15 residues. The CDR3 DNA is TGTGCCACCCATGGACTAGCGGGGACACAAGAGACCCAGTACTTC. Its protein product is CATHGLAGTQETQYF.

This sequence joins TRBV7-2 and TRBJ2-7; perhaps TRBD2 as D (7 bases). Trimming removed 0 bases from V and 0 bases from J, with 18 bases in between. The CDR3 is 18 residues long. Germline V gene lookup returns CDR1 SGHTA and CDR2 FQGNSA. The CDR3 protein is CASSLAGRGRLSSYEQYF. In DNA form, the CDR3 reads TGTGCCAGCAGCTTAGCGGGGAGGGGGAGATTGTCCTCCTACGAGCAGTACTTC.

This clonotype has only a few counts. This chain uses TRBV20-1 with TRBJ2-5, with D perhaps matching TRBD1 (5 bases). This CDR3 is built from 14 residues. Per germline, CDR1 DFQATT and CDR2 SNEGSKA (reference sequence). The V end was cut by 4 bases, the J end by 4 bases, with 16 bases between. The CDR3 region is CSATPRGGGETQYF. The CDR3 DNA is TGCAGTGCTACCCCTAGGGGCGGTGGAGAGACCCAGTACTTC.